The clone carrying this TCR beta chain has just one count. The antigen remains unidentified. The assay was immunoSEQ multiplex PCR, and TCRdb's table has in-frame clones only and misses some. The sample has some 110,000 clones, about 85% seen once. This entry comes from a study of cytomegalovirus exposure and HLA in healthy donors. Study overall: Later analysis reported that the 95 to 150 validation repertoires shared the platform of the approximately 670 first-cohort repertoires.

Study results and limitations: The classifier was said to identify cytomegalovirus status with high specificity and sensitivity. Most TCR sequences proved rare, with some public TCRs found in many donors.

Trimming shortened V by 0 bases and J by 4 bases, and 8 bases separated the two germline ends. Germline V gene data show CDR1 as SGHDT and CDR2 as YYEEEE. This CDR3 contains 13 residues. The TCR was taken from a young woman in good health and CMV-seropositive. The sequenced material came from PBMCs. The rearrangement joins TRBV5-6 to TRBJ2-7, with TRBD2 as a possible D gene (5 bases). The DNA for the CDR3 is TGTGCCAGCAGCTTGGGACCGGGATACGAGCAGTACTTC. Its translation is CASSLGPGYEQYF.